This T cell receptor (beta chain) derives from a study of spatial heterogeneity in lung cancer (dated by TCRdb to between 2018 and 2021). In the study overall: Donors were some 67 patients with early-stage, untreated non-small cell lung cancer from the lung TRACERx cohort. In non-small cell lung cancer, the study quantitatively compared TCR alpha and beta repertoires across several tumor regions, matched nontumor lung, and blood. Beta-chain transcripts were consistently detected in greater numbers than alpha-chain transcripts, which likely reflects a higher abundance of beta-chain transcripts. At surgery, about 210 tumor regions, 64 matched nontumor lung samples and more than 55 PBMC samples were TCR-sequenced for both alpha and beta chains. In the raw uncorrected reads, each unique combination of TCR and UMI appeared more than ten times on average. Nonsynonymous mutation counts, determined by whole-exome sequencing of tumor tissue, were related to TCR repertoire features. Follow-up PBMC samples were sequenced whenever available, and the median time to follow-up was roughly 22 months after resection.

The investigation overall reported the following: Additional single-cell paired TCR alpha and beta sequencing was considered necessary to confirm, at a functional level, the hypothesis that regional TCRs recognize regional mutations. Ubiquitous expanded tumor TCRs showed up in blood more often at tumor resection than at routine follow-up. Only 14 to 15 patients were included in the comparisons of baseline and follow-up blood repertoires.

The CDR3 spans 14 residues, from the cysteine through the phenylalanine. The read is trimmed to its CDR3 DNA, 42 bases read in frame from base 1. A distance of 13 bases separates the germline ends of V and J, which lose 4 bases and 4 bases respectively. For this clonotype: This receptor's antigen is unknown. No quality values exist for individual bases; no much larger clone is one base distant.

The sample's time point, from its label and the paper: blood at routine non-recurrence follow-up after resection. Without any cell sorting, TCR sequencing was performed on whole RNA extracted either from tumor and nontumor lung tissue or from cryopreserved PBMC samples. Only patients for whom sufficient RNA was available from at least two tumor regions were selected for TCR sequencing. Library method: 5' RACE. For sequencing, a NextSeq 500 was employed. The TCR library protocol attached a unique molecular identifier to each TCR cDNA molecule to allow correction of PCR and sequencing errors. The source study handled its data this way. TCR identification, UMI-based error correction and CDR3 extraction were performed with Decombinator tools. Expanded TCRs were defined as those above a frequency of 2 per 1,000, corresponding to the top 1% of the tumor frequency distribution. Renyi diversity was calculated using the R vegan package after each repertoire was subsampled 100 times to 5,000 TCRs. CDR3 similarity networks were built from amino acid triplet string-kernel similarity, connecting CDR3s with pairwise similarity above 0.82. The public reads were reanalyzed by TCRdb: fastp trimming at Q25, MiXCR alignment, in-frame beta chains only. Each entry is one CDR3 protein sequence, shown with its most common DNA and genes. The V and J calls here are based on TCRdb, not the publication. This sample holds some 120,000 distinct CDR3 sequences; about 12% were observed only once. The ten largest clones capture over 15% of the sample.

The sample in question was PBMCs, obtained at follow-up. The chain is assembled from TRBV12-3 or TRBV12-4 and TRBJ2-5, with a weak D call of TRBD1 (5 bases match). This TCR derives from a male donor with early-stage non-small cell lung cancer. The nucleotides are TGTGCCAGCAGTTCTTCCATCCAGGGAGAGACCCAGTACTTC. This codes for CASSSSIQGETQYF.